The rows below give T cell receptor beta chains drawn from one sample of a study of blood T cells in healthy people across ages. TCRdb re-analysed the 5' RACE reads in MiXCR, keeping a single row per CDR3 protein. The sample carries 1.5 million to 2 million distinct CDR3 sequences, approximately 30% recorded once. The source material was blood. The source is a woman aged 30 to 39 in good health. Both conserved end residues are part of each CDR3. D genes are given only for firm matches. The size of a clone is reported for some rows only, either as once, few or many, or as a class for expanded clones.

d_gene: .; v_gene: TRBV7-9; j_gene: TRBJ2-1; abundance: .; CDR3nt: TGTGCCAGCAGCCACGTGTTGGGCGCGGCCTACAATGAGCAGTTCTTC; CDR3aa: CASSHVLGAAYNEQFF
d_gene: TRBD1; v_gene: TRBV5-4; j_gene: TRBJ1-2; abundance: .; CDR3nt: TGTGCCAGCAGCCCCCGGGACAGGAGTAACTATGGCTACACCTTC; CDR3aa: CASSPRDRSNYGYTF
d_gene: TRBD1; v_gene: TRBV20-1; j_gene: TRBJ2-6; abundance: many; CDR3nt: TGCAGTGCTAGAACCGAACCGGGACAGAGGGTCCCCTCTGGGGCCAACGTCCTGACTTTC; CDR3aa: CSARTEPGQRVPSGANVLTF
d_gene: .; v_gene: TRBV18; j_gene: TRBJ1-1; abundance: .; CDR3nt: TGTGCCAGCTCACCATTCCGCGAACAGGATGAAGCTTTCTTT; CDR3aa: CASSPFREQDEAFF
d_gene: .; v_gene: TRBV30; j_gene: TRBJ2-1; abundance: .; CDR3nt: TGTGCCTGGAGAAGGCAGTCCTACAATGAGCAGTTCTTC; CDR3aa: CAWRRQSYNEQFF
d_gene: .; v_gene: TRBV6-5; j_gene: TRBJ2-7; abundance: many; CDR3nt: TGTGCCAGCAGACCGGCCACACGCGACGAGCAGTACTTC; CDR3aa: CASRPATRDEQYF
d_gene: .; v_gene: TRBV6-2/TRBV6-3; j_gene: TRBJ2-1; abundance: .; CDR3nt: TGTGCCAGCAGTTATGGTATCCGTGAGCAGTTCTTC; CDR3aa: CASSYGIREQFF
d_gene: TRBD2; v_gene: TRBV7-2; j_gene: TRBJ2-7; abundance: many; CDR3nt: TGCGCCAGCAGCTCCCGACTAGCGGGGGGATACGAGCAGTACTTC; CDR3aa: CASSSRLAGGYEQYF
d_gene: .; v_gene: TRBV15; j_gene: TRBJ2-1; abundance: .; CDR3nt: TGTGCCAGCAGAGATCTTGATGAGGGGTCCTACAATGAGCAGTTCTTC; CDR3aa: CASRDLDEGSYNEQFF
d_gene: TRBD2; v_gene: TRBV7-2; j_gene: TRBJ2-2; abundance: few; CDR3nt: TGTGCCAGCAGCCCACCGGGACTAGCCGGGGAGCTGTTTTTT; CDR3aa: CASSPPGLAGELFF
d_gene: .; v_gene: TRBV6-6; j_gene: TRBJ1-1; abundance: few; CDR3nt: TGTGCCAGCAGTTACCCAGGGGAAACTGAAGCTTTCTTT; CDR3aa: CASSYPGETEAFF
d_gene: .; v_gene: TRBV4-3; j_gene: TRBJ2-1; abundance: .; CDR3nt: TGCGCCAGCAGCCAAGATTCCGACAACTACTTTTACAATGAGCAGTTCTTC; CDR3aa: CASSQDSDNYFYNEQFF
d_gene: .; v_gene: TRBV7-9; j_gene: TRBJ2-1; abundance: .; CDR3nt: TGTGCCAGCAGCTTAGCGGGAGGCGTTAGTAGGGAGCAGTTCTTC; CDR3aa: CASSLAGGVSREQFF
d_gene: .; v_gene: TRBV7-9; j_gene: TRBJ2-7; abundance: .; CDR3nt: TGTGCCAGCAGGGGGTTGGGCGGCGAGCAGTACTTC; CDR3aa: CASRGLGGEQYF
d_gene: .; v_gene: TRBV20-1; j_gene: TRBJ1-2; abundance: .; CDR3nt: TGCAGTGCTAGATCGCCAGGCGCCAACTATGGCTACACCTTC; CDR3aa: CSARSPGANYGYTF
d_gene: .; v_gene: TRBV7-9; j_gene: TRBJ1-6; abundance: .; CDR3nt: TGTGCCAGCAGCACGGACGGAGCCGGATCACCCCTCCACTTT; CDR3aa: CASSTDGAGSPLHF
d_gene: .; v_gene: TRBV28; j_gene: TRBJ2-1; abundance: few; CDR3nt: TGTGCCACGGGGGTATCCCACAATGAGCAGTTCTTC; CDR3aa: CATGVSHNEQFF
d_gene: TRBD2; v_gene: TRBV20-1; j_gene: TRBJ2-1; abundance: .; CDR3nt: TGCAGTGCTGGGGAGCGGACTAGCGGGAGAGAGGAGCAGTTCTTC; CDR3aa: CSAGERTSGREEQFF
d_gene: TRBD1; v_gene: TRBV3-1; j_gene: TRBJ2-5; abundance: .; CDR3nt: TGTGCCAGCAGCCCCTGGGACAGGGAGTTGGTGACCCAGTACTTC; CDR3aa: CASSPWDRELVTQYF
d_gene: TRBD2; v_gene: TRBV7-8; j_gene: TRBJ2-7; abundance: many; CDR3nt: TGTGCCAGCAGCTTAGGCCCAGCGGGGGTCTACGAGCAGTACTTC; CDR3aa: CASSLGPAGVYEQYF
d_gene: TRBD1; v_gene: TRBV28; j_gene: TRBJ2-3; abundance: .; CDR3nt: TGTGCCAGCAGCATCCGGGACAGAAGAAATACGCAGTATTTT; CDR3aa: CASSIRDRRNTQYF
d_gene: TRBD2; v_gene: TRBV20-1; j_gene: TRBJ2-5; abundance: few; CDR3nt: TGCAGTGCGCACCAGACTAGCGGGATAACGGAGACCCAGTACTTC; CDR3aa: CSAHQTSGITETQYF
d_gene: .; v_gene: TRBV29-1; j_gene: TRBJ1-2; abundance: few; CDR3nt: TGCAGCGTCATCCCAGACCTCAACTATGGCTACACCTTC; CDR3aa: CSVIPDLNYGYTF
d_gene: .; v_gene: TRBV28; j_gene: TRBJ2-7; abundance: many; CDR3nt: TGTGCCAGCAGAGTGCCCAGAGGTTACGAGCAGTACTTC; CDR3aa: CASRVPRGYEQYF